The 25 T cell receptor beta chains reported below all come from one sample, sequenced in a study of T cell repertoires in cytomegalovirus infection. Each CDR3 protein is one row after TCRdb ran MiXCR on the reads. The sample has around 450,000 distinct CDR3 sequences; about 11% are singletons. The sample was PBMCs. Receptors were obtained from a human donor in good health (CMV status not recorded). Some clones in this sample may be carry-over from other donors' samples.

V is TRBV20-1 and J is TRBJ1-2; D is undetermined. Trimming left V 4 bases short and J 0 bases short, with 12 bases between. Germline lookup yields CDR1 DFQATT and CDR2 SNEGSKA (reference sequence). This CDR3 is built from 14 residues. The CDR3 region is CSAMKPGSNYGYTF. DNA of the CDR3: TGCAGTGCTATGAAACCCGGATCTAACTATGGCTACACCTTC.

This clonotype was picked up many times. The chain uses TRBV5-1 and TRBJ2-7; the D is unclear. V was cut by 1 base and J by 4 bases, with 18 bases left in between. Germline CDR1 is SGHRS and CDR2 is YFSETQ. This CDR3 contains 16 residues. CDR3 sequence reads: CASSLRDQSGAYEQYF. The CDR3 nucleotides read TGCGCCAGCAGCTTGAGGGATCAGTCGGGCGCTTACGAGCAGTACTTC. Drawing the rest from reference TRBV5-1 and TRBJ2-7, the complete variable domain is KAGVTQTPRYLIKTRGQQVTLSCSPISGHRSVSWYQQTPGQGLQFLFEYFSETQRNKGNFPGRFSGRQFSNSRSEMNVSTLELGDSALYLCASSLRDQSGAYEQYFGPGTRLTVT.

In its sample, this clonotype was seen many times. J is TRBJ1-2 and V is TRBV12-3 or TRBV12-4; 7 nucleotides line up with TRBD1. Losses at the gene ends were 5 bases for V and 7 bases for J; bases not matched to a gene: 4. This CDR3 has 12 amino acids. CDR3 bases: TGTGCCAGCAGTGGACAGGATGGTGGCTACACCTTC. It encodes CASSGQDGGYTF.

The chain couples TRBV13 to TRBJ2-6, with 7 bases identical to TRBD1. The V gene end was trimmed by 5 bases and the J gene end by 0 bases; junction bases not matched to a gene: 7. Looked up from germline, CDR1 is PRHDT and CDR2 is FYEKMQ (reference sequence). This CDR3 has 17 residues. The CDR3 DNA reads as TGTGCCAGCAGCCATACTGGACAGGTCTCTGGGGCCAACGTCCTGACTTTC. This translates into CASSHTGQVSGANVLTF.

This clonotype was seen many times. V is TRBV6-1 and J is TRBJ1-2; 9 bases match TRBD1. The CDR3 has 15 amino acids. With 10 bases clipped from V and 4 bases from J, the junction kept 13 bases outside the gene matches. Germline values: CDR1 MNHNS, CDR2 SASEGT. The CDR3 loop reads CATLLTGGGGYGYTF. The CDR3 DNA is TGTGCCACCCTCCTAACAGGGGGCGGCGGCTATGGCTACACCTTC.

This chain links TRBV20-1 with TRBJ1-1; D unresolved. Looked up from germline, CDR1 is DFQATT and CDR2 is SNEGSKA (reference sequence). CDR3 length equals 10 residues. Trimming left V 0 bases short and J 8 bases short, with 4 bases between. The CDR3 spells CSARDPEAFF. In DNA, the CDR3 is TGCAGTGCTAGAGATCCCGAAGCTTTCTTT.

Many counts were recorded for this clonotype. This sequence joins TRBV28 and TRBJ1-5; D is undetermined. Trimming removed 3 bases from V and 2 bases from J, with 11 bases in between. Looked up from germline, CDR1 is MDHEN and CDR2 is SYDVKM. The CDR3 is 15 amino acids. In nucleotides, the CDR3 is TGTGCCAGCAGTTTTGCCCTGGGCGGCAATCAGCCCCAGCATTTT. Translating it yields CASSFALGGNQPQHF.

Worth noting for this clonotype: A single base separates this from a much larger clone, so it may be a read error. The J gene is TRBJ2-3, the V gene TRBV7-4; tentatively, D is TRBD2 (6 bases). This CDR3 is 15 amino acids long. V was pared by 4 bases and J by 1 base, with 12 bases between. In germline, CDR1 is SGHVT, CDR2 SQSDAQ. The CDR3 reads CASSSWDSRTDTQYF. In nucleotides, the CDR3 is TGTGCCAGCAGCTCCTGGGACTCCCGCACAGATACGCAGTATTTT. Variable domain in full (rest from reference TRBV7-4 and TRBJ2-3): GAGVSQSPRYKVAKRGRDVALRCDSISGHVTLYWYRQTLGQGSEVLTYSQSDAQRDKSGRPSGRFSAERPERSVSTLKIQRTEQGDSAVYLCASSSWDSRTDTQYFGPGTRLTVL.

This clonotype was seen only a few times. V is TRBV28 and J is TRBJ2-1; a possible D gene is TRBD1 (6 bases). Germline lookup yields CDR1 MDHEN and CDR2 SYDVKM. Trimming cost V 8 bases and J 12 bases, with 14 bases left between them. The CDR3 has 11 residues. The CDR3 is CASGSGVRQFF. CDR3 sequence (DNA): TGTGCCAGCGGGTCAGGGGTAAGGCAGTTCTTC.

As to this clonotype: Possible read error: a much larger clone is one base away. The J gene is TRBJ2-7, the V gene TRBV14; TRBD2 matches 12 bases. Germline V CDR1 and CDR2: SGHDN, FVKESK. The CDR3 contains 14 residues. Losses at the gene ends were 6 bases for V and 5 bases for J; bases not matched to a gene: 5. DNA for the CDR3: TGTGCCAGCAGAGCTCGACTAGCGGGGGACGAGCAGTACTTC. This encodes CASRARLAGDEQYF.

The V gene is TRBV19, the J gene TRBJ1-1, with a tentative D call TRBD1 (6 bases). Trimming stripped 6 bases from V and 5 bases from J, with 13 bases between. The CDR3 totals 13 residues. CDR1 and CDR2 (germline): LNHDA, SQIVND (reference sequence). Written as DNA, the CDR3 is TGTGCCAGTAGACAGGGAGGGGGAACTGAAGCTTTCTTT. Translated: CASRQGGGTEAFF.

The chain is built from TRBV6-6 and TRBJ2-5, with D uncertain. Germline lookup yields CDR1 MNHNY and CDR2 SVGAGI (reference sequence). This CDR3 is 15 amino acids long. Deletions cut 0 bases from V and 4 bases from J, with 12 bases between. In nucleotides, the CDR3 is TGTGCCAGCAGTTACTCGCTAGGGATAGGAGAGACCCAGTACTTC. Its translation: CASSYSLGIGETQYF.

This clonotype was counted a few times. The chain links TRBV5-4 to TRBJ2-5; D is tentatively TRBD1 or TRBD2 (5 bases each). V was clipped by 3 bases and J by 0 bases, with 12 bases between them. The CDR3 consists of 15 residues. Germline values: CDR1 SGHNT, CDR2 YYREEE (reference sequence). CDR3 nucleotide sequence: TGTGCCAGCAGCTCTAGGGACGGTCACCAAGAGACCCAGTACTTC. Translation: CASSSRDGHQETQYF.

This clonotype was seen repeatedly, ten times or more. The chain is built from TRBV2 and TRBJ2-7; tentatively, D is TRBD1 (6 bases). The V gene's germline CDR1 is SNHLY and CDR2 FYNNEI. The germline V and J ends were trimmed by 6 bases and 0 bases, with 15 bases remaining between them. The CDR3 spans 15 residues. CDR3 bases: TGTGCCAGCAGCAGCATAGGGGGTACCTCCTACGAGCAGTACTTC. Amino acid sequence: CASSSIGGTSYEQYF.

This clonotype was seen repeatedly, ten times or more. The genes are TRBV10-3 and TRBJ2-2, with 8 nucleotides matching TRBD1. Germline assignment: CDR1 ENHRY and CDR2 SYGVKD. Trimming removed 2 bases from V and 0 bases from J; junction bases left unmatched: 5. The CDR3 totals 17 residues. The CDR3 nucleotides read TGTGCCATCAGTGAGGGACAGGGACATTCGAACACCGGGGAGCTGTTTTTT. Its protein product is CAISEGQGHSNTGELFF.

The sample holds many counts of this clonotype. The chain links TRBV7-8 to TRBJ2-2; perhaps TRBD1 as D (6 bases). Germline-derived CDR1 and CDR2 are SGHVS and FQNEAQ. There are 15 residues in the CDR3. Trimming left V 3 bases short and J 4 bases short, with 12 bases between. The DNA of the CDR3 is TGTGCCAGCAGCTTTAGACAGGAGCCCACCGGGGAGCTGTTTTTT. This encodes CASSFRQEPTGELFF.

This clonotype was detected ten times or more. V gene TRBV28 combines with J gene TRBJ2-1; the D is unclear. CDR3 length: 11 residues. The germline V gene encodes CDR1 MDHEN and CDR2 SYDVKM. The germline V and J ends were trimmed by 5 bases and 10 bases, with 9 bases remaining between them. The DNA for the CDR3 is TGTGCCAGCAGTCCTCCCGGGGAGCAGTTCTTC. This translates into CASSPPGEQFF.

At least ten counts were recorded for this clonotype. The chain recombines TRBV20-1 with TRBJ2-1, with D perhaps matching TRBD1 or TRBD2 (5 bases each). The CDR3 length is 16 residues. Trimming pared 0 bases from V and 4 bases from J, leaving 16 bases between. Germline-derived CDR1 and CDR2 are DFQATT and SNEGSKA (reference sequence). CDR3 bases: TGCAGTGCTAGAGATGAGGGGCCGACCAAATACAATGAGCAGTTCTTC. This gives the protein CSARDEGPTKYNEQFF.

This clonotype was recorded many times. In DNA, the CDR3 is TGTGCCAGCAGCTCGCAGGGGAGACGCATCACTGAAGCTTTCTTT. As protein: CASSSQGRRITEAFF. The chain employs TRBV5-4 and TRBJ1-1; D is perhaps TRBD1 (6 bases). Germline V gene data show CDR1 as SGHNT and CDR2 as YYREEE (reference sequence). The CDR3 contains 15 residues. V gave up 3 bases and J gave up 4 bases, with 16 bases separating them.

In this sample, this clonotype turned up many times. The CDR3 loop is CASSDWTAPPYF. The CDR3 bases are TGTGCCAGCAGCGATTGGACAGCCCCTCCGTATTTT. V usage is TRBV7-9 and J usage is TRBJ2-3, with D possibly being TRBD1 (6 bases). The CDR3 sequence is 12 residues long. CDR1 is SEHNR and CDR2 is FQNEAQ in the germline V gene (reference sequence). V was clipped by 5 bases and J by 14 bases, with 17 bases between them. The variable domain in full, with the rest retrieved from reference TRBV7-9 and TRBJ2-3, is DTGVSQNPRHKITKRGQNVTFRCDPISEHNRLYWYRQTLGQGPEFLTYFQNEAQLEKSRLLSDRFSAERPKGSFSTLEIQRTEQGDSAMYLCASSDWTAPPYFGPGTRLTVL.

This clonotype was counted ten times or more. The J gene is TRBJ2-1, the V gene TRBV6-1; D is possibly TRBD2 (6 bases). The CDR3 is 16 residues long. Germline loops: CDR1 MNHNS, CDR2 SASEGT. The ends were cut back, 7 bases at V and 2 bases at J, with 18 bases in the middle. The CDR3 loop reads CASNPIGGRAYNEQFF. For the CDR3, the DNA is TGTGCCAGCAACCCCATCGGGGGTAGGGCCTACAATGAGCAGTTCTTC.

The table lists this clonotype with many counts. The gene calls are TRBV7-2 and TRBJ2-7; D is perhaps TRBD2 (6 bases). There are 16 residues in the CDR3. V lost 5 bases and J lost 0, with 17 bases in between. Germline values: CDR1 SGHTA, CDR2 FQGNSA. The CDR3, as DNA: TGTGCCAGCAGCGCCCCCGGGGTAGCGGTCTCCTACGAGCAGTACTTC. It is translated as CASSAPGVAVSYEQYF.

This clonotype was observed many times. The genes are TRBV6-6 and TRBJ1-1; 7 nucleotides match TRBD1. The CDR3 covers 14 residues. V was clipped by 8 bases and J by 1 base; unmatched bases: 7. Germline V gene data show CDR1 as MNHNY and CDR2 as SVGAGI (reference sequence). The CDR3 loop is CASSGTVWNTEAFF. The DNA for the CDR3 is TGTGCCAGCTCCGGGACAGTTTGGAACACTGAAGCTTTCTTT.

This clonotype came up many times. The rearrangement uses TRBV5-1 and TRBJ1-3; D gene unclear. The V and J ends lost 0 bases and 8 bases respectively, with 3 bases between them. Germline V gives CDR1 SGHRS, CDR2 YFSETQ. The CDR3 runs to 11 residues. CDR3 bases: TGCGCCAGCAGCTTGGATGACACCATATATTTT. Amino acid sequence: CASSLDDTIYF. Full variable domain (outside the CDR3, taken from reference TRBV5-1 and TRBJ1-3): KAGVTQTPRYLIKTRGQQVTLSCSPISGHRSVSWYQQTPGQGLQFLFEYFSETQRNKGNFPGRFSGRQFSNSRSEMNVSTLELGDSALYLCASSLDDTIYFGEGSWLTVV.

In nucleotides, the CDR3 is TGTGCCAGCAGTTACCAAAGAAGGGCTGGGGCCAACGTCCTGACTTTC. Its protein is CASSYQRRAGANVLTF. The chain recombines TRBV6-2 or TRBV6-3 with TRBJ2-6; no clear D gene. CDR1 and CDR2 (germline): MNHEY, SVGEGT. This CDR3 has 16 amino acids. V shed 2 bases and J shed 2 bases, with 10 bases lying between them.